Each of the 25 T cell receptor beta chains below was sequenced from the same sample in a study of T cells in localized non-small cell lung cancer (dated by TCRdb to between 2020 and 2021). The library was made by the immunoSEQ multiplex PCR assay. In TCRdb, the immuneACCESS table is reduced to in-frame sequences with V and J assigned. These tables do not hold every clone; where another copy was compared, an unresolved V gene accounts for under half, and the others remain unexplained. Here the sample has around 100,000 clones; about 91% occur a single time. The ten biggest clones cover 15% of the sample. Here the sequenced sample was peripheral blood, taken before any cancer treatment. These receptors came from a man aged 40 to 75 with stage I squamous cell lung carcinoma.

The gene calls are TRBV7-2 and TRBJ1-1; the D gene is possibly TRBD1 (5 bases). V gave up 5 bases and J gave up 5 bases, with 9 bases separating them. Germline V lookup: CDR1 SGHTA, CDR2 FQGNSA. This CDR3 spans 12 amino acids. CDR3 loop: CASSITGTEAFF. The DNA of the CDR3 is TGTGCCAGCAGCATAACAGGTACTGAAGCTTTCTTT.

The V and J genes are TRBV10-3 and TRBJ2-7; the match to TRBD1 covers 7 bases. Looked up from germline, CDR1 is ENHRY and CDR2 is SYGVKD. The CDR3 runs to 14 residues. The V segment lost 3 bases and the J segment 3 bases; nucleotides outside the gene matches: 5. The CDR3 bases are TGTGCCATCAGTGAAGAAGGGGGCGGCTACGAGCAGTACTTC. Residues: CAISEEGGGYEQYF.

In nucleotides, the CDR3 is TGTGCCAGCTCACCGACAAGGAGTAATGAAAAACTGTTTTTT. Its protein is CASSPTRSNEKLFF. This chain links TRBV18 with TRBJ1-4; D is ambiguous. Germline CDR1 and CDR2: KGHSH and LQKENI. This CDR3 comprises 14 residues. V was trimmed by 3 bases and J by 4 bases, leaving 9 bases between them.

The CDR3 is CASSLEGSSYNEQFF. The CDR3 bases are TGCGCCAGCAGCTTGGAAGGAAGCTCCTACAATGAGCAGTTCTTC. The chain is built from TRBV5-1 and TRBJ2-1; no firm D call. The CDR3 totals 15 residues. CDR1 is SGHRS and CDR2 is YFSETQ in the germline V gene. Trimming took off 0 bases at V and 0 bases at J, with 7 bases between the two ends. The full variable domain, completed using reference TRBV5-1 and TRBJ2-1, is KAGVTQTPRYLIKTRGQQVTLSCSPISGHRSVSWYQQTPGQGLQFLFEYFSETQRNKGNFPGRFSGRQFSNSRSEMNVSTLELGDSALYLCASSLEGSSYNEQFFGPGTRLTVL.

This chain uses TRBV5-4 with TRBJ1-2, with D tentatively TRBD1 (6 bases). CDR1 and CDR2 from the germline V gene are SGHNT and YYREEE (reference sequence). This CDR3 is 15 amino acids long. Deletions cut 1 base from V and 7 bases from J, with 17 bases between. CDR3: CASSLPTRGGGGYTF. In DNA, the CDR3 is TGTGCCAGCAGCTTGCCGACGAGGGGGGGTGGTGGCTACACCTTC.

The gene calls are TRBV7-9 and TRBJ1-2; a possible D gene is TRBD1 (6 bases). V lost 5 bases, J lost 2 bases, and 15 bases lay in between. CDR1 is SEHNR and CDR2 is FQNEAQ in the germline V gene (reference sequence). The CDR3 sequence is 15 residues long. The CDR3, as DNA: TGTGCCAGCAGCCGACCCCGAACAGGGAACTATGGCTACACCTTC. This sequence encodes CASSRPRTGNYGYTF.

This chain joins TRBV6-6 and TRBJ2-7, with 8 positions matching TRBD1. The CDR3 consists of 16 residues. Germline values: CDR1 MNHNY, CDR2 SVGAGI (reference sequence). J was trimmed by 6 bases and V by 5 bases; bases with no gene match: 15. CDR3 loop: CASSHEMGQGAPEQYF. In DNA form, the CDR3 reads TGTGCCAGCAGTCACGAAATGGGGCAGGGGGCGCCCGAGCAGTACTTC.

The chain combines TRBV6-5 with TRBJ1-2; D unresolved. V lost 0 bases to trimming and J lost 6 bases, with 8 bases between them. The germline V gene has CDR1 MNHEY and CDR2 SVGAGI. There are 13 residues in the CDR3. The CDR3 is CASSYSSTHGYTF. The CDR3 bases are TGTGCCAGCAGTTACTCGAGTACGCATGGCTACACCTTC.

The rearrangement joins TRBV7-3 to TRBJ2-2; 7 positions match TRBD1. V dropped 1 base and J dropped 1; count of bases not matched to a gene: 9. The length of the CDR3 is 18 residues. The germline gives CDR1 SGHTA, CDR2 FQGTGA. CDR3 sequence: CASSLKGYGQVNTGELFF. The CDR3 nucleotides read TGTGCCAGCAGCTTAAAAGGATACGGACAGGTGAACACCGGGGAGCTGTTTTTT.

The J gene is TRBJ1-1, the V gene TRBV10-3, with 10 bases lining up with TRBD1. After removal of 6 bases from V and 1 base from J, the junction contained 2 bases not matched to a gene. The V gene's germline CDR1 is ENHRY and CDR2 SYGVKD. This CDR3 is 14 amino acids long. CDR3 amino acids: CAISDRGRNTEAFF. CDR3 bases: TGTGCCATCAGCGACAGGGGGCGGAACACTGAAGCTTTCTTT.

The chain uses TRBV7-9 and TRBJ1-1; tentative D call: TRBD1 (5 bases). CDR1 is SEHNR, CDR2 FQNEAQ, per germline (reference sequence). The CDR3 consists of 14 residues. Between the trimmed V and J ends, which lost 5 bases and 6 bases, there was a span of 16 bases. Here the CDR3 reads CASSPRDWGSEAFF. For the CDR3, the DNA is TGTGCCAGCAGCCCACGGGACTGGGGCTCTGAAGCTTTCTTT.

The V call is TRBV7-2, the J call TRBJ2-5, with D possibly matching TRBD1 (6 bases). V gave up 6 bases and J gave up 3 bases, with 17 bases separating them. There are 15 residues in the CDR3. The germline gives CDR1 SGHTA, CDR2 FQGNSA. Here the CDR3 reads CASSTQGLFEETQYF. The CDR3 bases are TGTGCCAGCAGTACTCAGGGGCTCTTTGAAGAGACCCAGTACTTC.

The chain links TRBV2 to TRBJ2-1; D gene ambiguous. There are 16 residues in the CDR3. Germline V gene lookup returns CDR1 SNHLY and CDR2 FYNNEI. Trimming pared 6 bases from V and 5 bases from J, leaving 20 bases between. CDR3 DNA sequence: TGTGCCAGCAGATTAAATAGACTCGATCAGGACAATGAGCAGTTCTTC. It encodes CASRLNRLDQDNEQFF.

The chain carries TRBV4-2 and TRBJ1-2; weak D call: TRBD1 (6 bases). There are 14 residues in the CDR3. Trimming shortened V by 4 bases and J by 4 bases, and 13 bases separated the two germline ends. Germline V gives CDR1 LGHNA, CDR2 YNFKEQ. CDR3 nucleotide sequence: TGTGCCAGCAGCCTTGTCGGAGGGGGCTATGGCTACACCTTC. Translating it yields CASSLVGGGYGYTF.

This chain links TRBV27 with TRBJ2-7, with D perhaps matching TRBD1 (6 bases). This CDR3 is 15 amino acids long. Germline V gives CDR1 MNHEY, CDR2 SMNVEV (reference sequence). The V end lost 4 bases, the J end lost 3 bases, and 16 bases lay between the germline ends. CDR3 sequence: CASSSSGLGGYEQYF. In DNA, the CDR3 is TGTGCCAGCAGTTCCTCAGGGCTAGGGGGCTACGAGCAGTACTTC.

The gene calls are TRBV7-2 and TRBJ2-7, with D tentatively TRBD2 (5 bases). Germline V CDR1 and CDR2: SGHTA, FQGNSA. The CDR3 totals 17 residues. V was trimmed by 2 bases and J by 2 bases, leaving 19 bases between them. CDR3 sequence (DNA): TGTGCCAGCAGCTTAAAGCTTACGGGAAACTTCCCCTACGAGCAGTACTTC. Amino acids: CASSLKLTGNFPYEQYF. The whole variable domain, filled in from reference TRBV7-2 and TRBJ2-7, reads GAGVSQSPSNKVTEKGKDVELRCDPISGHTALYWYRQSLGQGLEFLIYFQGNSAPDKSGLPSDRFSAERTGGSVSTLTIQRTQQEDSAVYLCASSLKLTGNFPYEQYFGPGTRLTVT.

This chain links TRBV28 with TRBJ1-2; D is uncertain. CDR3 length: 12 amino acids. V was trimmed by 7 bases and J by 1 base, leaving 7 bases between them. Germline values: CDR1 MDHEN, CDR2 SYDVKM. The CDR3 sequence: CASKRFNYGYTF. CDR3 DNA sequence: TGTGCCAGCAAACGCTTTAACTATGGCTACACCTTC.

The rearrangement uses TRBV18 and TRBJ2-7; the match to TRBD1 covers 8 bases. The CDR3 consists of 15 residues. J was trimmed by 1 base and V by 5 bases; bases with no gene match: 7. Germline V gene lookup returns CDR1 KGHSH and CDR2 LQKENI. Here the CDR3 reads CASSFGTGTSYEQYF. Here the CDR3 DNA reads TGTGCCAGCTCATTTGGGACAGGAACTTCCTACGAGCAGTACTTC.

The chain couples TRBV19 to TRBJ2-3; 8 bases are shared with TRBD1. V lost 5 bases to trimming and J lost 3 bases; unmatched junction nucleotides: 7. The germline gives CDR1 LNHDA, CDR2 SQIVND (reference sequence). The CDR3 extends over 15 amino acids. The CDR3 sequence: CASSLRTGTTDTQYF. The CDR3 region has the DNA TGTGCCAGTAGTTTACGGACAGGGACAACAGATACGCAGTATTTT.

The J gene is TRBJ1-3, the V gene TRBV9; unclear D gene. Trimming stripped 2 bases from V and 4 bases from J, with 13 bases between. The CDR3 contains 15 residues. Germline CDR1 and CDR2: SGDLS and YYNGEE. The CDR3 DNA reads TGTGCCAGCAGCGTCGGACTTGACCCGGGAAACACCATATATTTT. This translates into CASSVGLDPGNTIYF.

The chain joins TRBV18 to TRBJ2-6, with D tentatively TRBD2 (5 bases). The CDR3 is 17 amino acids. Trimming pared 8 bases from V and 0 bases from J, leaving 17 bases between. Germline-derived CDR1 and CDR2 are KGHSH and LQKENI. CDR3 loop: CASSPWGVSSGANVLTF. The DNA for the CDR3 is TGTGCCAGCAGCCCCTGGGGAGTGAGCTCTGGGGCCAACGTCCTGACTTTC.

The chain is built from TRBV7-2 and TRBJ2-2; TRBD1 might be the D (5 bases). Germline loops: CDR1 SGHTA, CDR2 FQGNSA. Trimming cost V 5 bases and J 7 bases, with 11 bases left between them. The CDR3 is 13 amino acids. CDR3 DNA sequence: TGTGCCAGCAGCCCCAGGGTGGTCGGGGAGCTGTTTTTT. Residues: CASSPRVVGELFF.

The gene calls are TRBV5-1 and TRBJ1-3, with unresolved D. The germline V and J ends were trimmed by 1 base and 0 bases, with 2 bases remaining between them. The germline CDR1 and CDR2 sequences are SGHRS and YFSETQ. CDR3 length: 13 residues. The CDR3 coding sequence is TGCGCCAGCAGCTTGAGCTCTGGAAACACCATATATTTT. It encodes CASSLSSGNTIYF.

This clone turned up a few times. The chain combines TRBV6-5 with TRBJ1-2, with 7 bases lining up with TRBD1. Germline CDR1 and CDR2: MNHEY and SVGAGI. The CDR3 loop spans 13 amino acids. With 7 bases clipped from V and 4 bases from J, the junction kept 6 bases outside the gene matches. CDR3: CASKGTGVYGYTF. The CDR3 bases are TGTGCCAGCAAAGGAACAGGGGTCTATGGCTACACCTTC.

The table lists this clone with a few counts. This sequence joins TRBV7-2 and TRBJ2-3, with D possibly being TRBD2 (6 bases). Germline assignment: CDR1 SGHTA and CDR2 FQGNSA. This CDR3 is 13 amino acids long. V gave up 5 bases and J gave up 2 bases, with 8 bases separating them. CDR3 sequence: CASSLDYTDTQYF. CDR3 sequence (DNA): TGTGCCAGCAGCCTGGACTACACAGATACGCAGTATTTT.